Shown below are 28 T cell receptor beta chains from a single sample sequenced in a study of molecular identifiers for immune sequencing clone quantification (dated by TCRdb to 2016 to 2018). The library was made by PCR. Sequenced on a NextSeq 500. TCRdb handled the public reads itself, with Q25 trimming in fastp and clone calling in MiXCR, and kept productive beta chains. One record per CDR3 amino acid sequence lists the most common genes and DNA. The sample has approximately 630,000 distinct CDR3 sequences on record, 25% of them singletons. The top ten hold roughly 0.83% of the sample. The sample consisted of naive CD8+ T cells from blood, with Jurkat cell RNA spiked in. Reading the label with the study, this specimen's cell subset or site is: FACS-sorted CD8+CD4-CCR7+CD45RA+ naive T cells. Receptors originate from a human donor in good health. Some libraries in this study had Jurkat cell RNA spiked in.

Many counts were recorded for this clonotype. The chain has TRBV7-2 and TRBJ2-5; no clear D. The CDR3 is 14 amino acids. Trimming left V 1 base short and J 1 base short, with 7 bases between. Germline V gives CDR1 SGHTA, CDR2 FQGNSA. The CDR3 is CASSLVGSQETQYF. CDR3 sequence (DNA): TGTGCCAGCAGCTTAGTCGGCAGCCAAGAGACCCAGTACTTC.

There are a few counts of this clonotype. This chain uses TRBV27 with TRBJ2-5; D remains unclear. CDR3 length: 13 residues. Trimming removed 4 bases from V and 0 bases from J, with 6 bases in between. CDR1 and CDR2 (germline): MNHEY, SMNVEV (reference sequence). The CDR3 DNA reads as TGTGCCAGCAGTTCCCCCCACCAAGAGACCCAGTACTTC. Translating gives CASSSPHQETQYF.

A note on this clonotype: One end of the junction varies from germline; a read error may be responsible. This chain links TRBV28 with TRBJ2-1, with 7 bases that match TRBD2. CDR1 is MDHEN and CDR2 is SYDVKM in the germline V gene. The CDR3 is made up of 15 amino acids. The CDR3 protein is CTSSFRGLTHYEQFF. The CDR3 DNA reads TGTACCAGCAGTTTCCGGGGACTAACACACTATGAGCAGTTCTTC.

This clonotype has a count of ten or more. The V call is TRBV15, the J call TRBJ2-2; 7 bases map to TRBD1. This CDR3 spans 14 amino acids. V shed 9 bases and J 3 bases; nucleotides not matched to a gene: 7. Looked up from germline, CDR1 is LNHNV and CDR2 is YYDKDF (reference sequence). The CDR3 spells CATRTGWYTGELFF. The DNA for the CDR3 is TGTGCCACGCGGACAGGATGGTACACCGGGGAGCTGTTTTTT.

This clonotype was counted between two and nine times. In DNA, the CDR3 is TGTGCCTGGAGTGTAGGTTCAGGGGGCCAATTTGAGCAGTTCTTC. Encoded protein: CAWSVGSGGQFEQFF. J is TRBJ2-1 and V is TRBV30, with 8 bases fitting TRBD1. V gave up 0 bases and J gave up 9 bases; unmatched junction bases: 10. The CDR3 runs 15 residues. Germline V gives CDR1 GTSNPN, CDR2 SVGIG (reference sequence).

Points on this clonotype: This may be a read error: a much more frequent sequence differs by one nucleotide. The V call is TRBV20-1, the J call TRBJ2-3, with 7 bases matching TRBD1. The end of the DNA is better explained by TRBJ1-5, so the J call may be wrong. The CDR3 covers 15 residues. Germline CDR1 reads DFQATT; CDR2 reads SNEGSKA (reference sequence). Here the CDR3 DNA reads TGCAGTGCCCCCAGGGGGTATCGATCCACAGATACGCAGCATTTT. Its translation is CSAPRGYRSTDTQHF.

This clonotype was seen a few times. The gene calls are TRBV19 and TRBJ2-2; D possibly corresponds to TRBD1 (6 bases). Germline V CDR1 and CDR2: LNHDA, SQIVND (reference sequence). V lost 2 bases to trimming and J lost 8 bases, with 12 bases between them. The CDR3 spans 14 residues. CDR3 region: CASSILTGFGELFF. The CDR3, as DNA: TGTGCCAGTAGTATACTGACAGGTTTTGGGGAGCTGTTTTTT.

In regard to this clonotype: At one boundary the junction diverges from the germline segment, which might be a read error. The genes are TRBV27 and TRBJ2-7; D not certain. CDR1 and CDR2 from the germline V gene are MNHEY and SMNVEV (reference sequence). The CDR3 runs 13 residues. The CDR3, as DNA: TGTGCCCGCAGTTATCGCAGTACCTACGAGCAGTACTTC. Translating it yields CARSYRSTYEQYF.

The chain combines TRBV10-2 with TRBJ2-5; D possibly uses TRBD1 or TRBD2 (6 bases each). Germline-derived CDR1 and CDR2 are WSHSY and SAAADI. This CDR3 has 16 amino acids. The ends were cut back, 2 bases at V and 1 base at J, with 14 bases in the middle. The CDR3 DNA reads TGCGCCAGCAGTGAGCTTGGGGGGCCTGGCCAAGAGACCCAGTACTTC. As protein: CASSELGGPGQETQYF.

For this clonotype: It may be a read error: a sequence one base away is much more abundant. V is TRBV12-3 or TRBV12-4 and J is TRBJ2-7; D may be TRBD1 or TRBD2 (5 bases each). The CDR3 consists of 15 residues. The V and J ends lost 5 bases and 2 bases respectively, with 16 bases between them. The CDR3: CASSPGAASTYEQYF. In DNA form, the CDR3 reads TGTGCCAGCAGTCCCGGGGCGGCGAGCACCTACGAGCAGTACTTC.

This clonotype occurred many times. V usage is TRBV6-5 and J usage is TRBJ2-7; D remains unclear. V lost 6 bases and J 7 bases, leaving 19 bases between the germline ends. Germline CDR1 is MNHEY and CDR2 is SVGAGI. This CDR3 comprises 14 residues. The CDR3 DNA follows: TGTGCCAGCAGCAACTCCGGGCCCTTGGGGGAGCAGTACTTC. Amino acid sequence: CASSNSGPLGEQYF.

This clonotype was detected a few times. The gene calls are TRBV5-4 and TRBJ1-3, with no clear D. Germline CDR1 and CDR2: SGHNT and YYREEE (reference sequence). This CDR3 spans 13 amino acids. Trimming took 1 base from V and 4 from J, leaving 6 bases between them. Here the CDR3 reads CASSLFGGNTIYF. The CDR3 DNA is TGTGCCAGCAGCTTGTTCGGCGGAAACACCATATATTTT. The whole variable domain, remainder taken from reference TRBV5-4 and TRBJ1-3, is ETGVTQSPTHLIKTRGQQVTLRCSSQSGHNTVSWYQQALGQGPQFIFQYYREEENGRGNFPPRFSGLQFPNYSSELNVNALELDDSALYLCASSLFGGNTIYFGEGSWLTVV.

This clonotype was recorded many times. The DNA for the CDR3 is TGCAGTGTCCCGATAGGTTGGGGCACAGATACGCAGTATTTT. It yields the protein CSVPIGWGTDTQYF. The chain combines TRBV20-1 with TRBJ2-3; no clear D gene. V gave up 7 bases and J gave up 1 base, with 15 bases separating them. The CDR3 totals 14 residues. Per the germline V gene, CDR1 is DFQATT and CDR2 is SNEGSKA (reference sequence).

This clonotype was detected many times. The junction and the germline gene differ at one end; a read error may be behind it. The rearrangement links TRBV4-1 to TRBJ2-3; D unclear. Germline CDR1 and CDR2: MGHRA and YSYEKL. This CDR3 has 12 residues. CDR3 nucleotide sequence: TGTGCCAGCAGCCAGGTAGCAGATACGCAGTATTTT. It translates to CASSQVADTQYF.

This clonotype was seen only a few times. At one boundary the junction diverges from the germline segment, which might be a read error. This chain links TRBV4-2 with TRBJ1-5; unclear D gene. The CDR3 has 15 amino acids. Germline V gene sequence: CDR1 LGHNA, CDR2 YNFKEQ. CDR3 nucleotides: TGTGCCAGCAGCCAAAACAGCCCTAGCAATCAGCCCCTGCATTTT. Its translation: CASSQNSPSNQPLHF.

The rearrangement uses TRBV4-3 and TRBJ2-7, with 14 bases identical to TRBD2. Germline V lookup: CDR1 LGHNA, CDR2 YSLEER. CDR3 length: 16 amino acids. V gave up 4 bases and J gave up 6 bases; unmatched junction bases: 8. The CDR3 region is CASSPEPGLAGVEQYF. CDR3 sequence (DNA): TGCGCCAGCAGCCCCGAACCGGGACTAGCGGGAGTCGAGCAGTACTTC.

Ten or more counts support this clonotype. This rearrangement joins TRBV9 to TRBJ1-4, with a tentative D call TRBD1 (5 bases). The V end was cut by 3 bases, the J end by 3 bases, with 12 bases between. Germline assignment: CDR1 SGDLS and CDR2 YYNGEE. CDR3 length: 15 amino acids. The CDR3 spells CASSARQGSNEKLFF. The CDR3 DNA follows: TGTGCCAGCAGCGCGCGTCAGGGCTCTAATGAAAAACTGTTTTTT. Filled out from reference TRBV9 and TRBJ1-4, the complete variable domain reads DSGVTQTPKHLITATGQRVTLRCSPRSGDLSVYWYQQSLDQGLQFLIQYYNGEERAKGNILERFSAQQFPDLHSELNLSSLELGDSALYFCASSARQGSNEKLFFGSGTQLSVL.

This clonotype was detected only a few times. This chain connects TRBV27 to TRBJ2-7; unclear D gene. Germline lookup yields CDR1 MNHEY and CDR2 SMNVEV (reference sequence). With 0 bases removed from V and 4 bases from J, the gap between germline ends came to 13 bases. The CDR3 has 15 residues. CDR3 sequence (DNA): TGTGCCAGCAGTTTATCGGTCCTTCGAGAATACGAGCAGTACTTC. Encoded protein: CASSLSVLREYEQYF.

This clonotype was counted only a few times. The J gene is TRBJ2-7, the V gene TRBV4-1; 7 nucleotides agree with TRBD1. The V gene's germline CDR1 is MGHRA and CDR2 YSYEKL. The CDR3 has 18 residues. The V segment lost 4 bases and the J segment 0 bases; nucleotides outside the gene matches: 15. The CDR3 coding sequence is TGCGCCAGCAGCCTACAACCAACCCCGGGACAGAGCTCCTACGAGCAGTACTTC. This gives the protein CASSLQPTPGQSSYEQYF.

The chain is built from TRBV4-3 and TRBJ2-1; 7 bases map to TRBD2. Germline CDR1 LGHNA, CDR2 YSLEER. The CDR3 extends over 16 amino acids. The junction had 5 bases not matched to a gene; V was cut back by 0 bases and J by 3 bases. For the CDR3, the DNA is TGCGCCAGCAGCCAAGACTGGCTAGCGGACTACAATGAGCAGTTCTTC. Protein: CASSQDWLADYNEQFF.

This clonotype was picked up a small number of times. The J gene is TRBJ2-7, the V gene TRBV11-2; 8 bases match TRBD2. This CDR3 spans 15 amino acids. Germline assignment: CDR1 SGHAT and CDR2 FQNNGV. J was trimmed by 1 base and V by 2 bases; bases with no gene match: 4. The CDR3, as DNA: TGTGCCAGCAGCTTAAGACTAGCGTTGTCCTACGAGCAGTACTTC. Protein sequence: CASSLRLALSYEQYF.

The chain is built from TRBV28 and TRBJ2-2; 11 bases are shared with TRBD2. V dropped 6 bases and J dropped 0; count of bases not matched to a gene: 6. Looked up from germline, CDR1 is MDHEN and CDR2 is SYDVKM. The CDR3 is 17 amino acids. In DNA form, the CDR3 reads TGTGCCAGCAGCCGGACTAGCGGGCCCTCGAACACCGGGGAGCTGTTTTTT. It translates to CASSRTSGPSNTGELFF.

This clonotype turned up a few times. This chain links TRBV15 with TRBJ2-7; the match to TRBD2 covers 8 bases. Per the germline V gene, CDR1 is LNHNV and CDR2 is YYDKDF (reference sequence). The CDR3 extends over 13 amino acids. The CDR3 DNA reads as TGTGCGACGGGGGGGGTTGTGGCCGGAGAGCAGTACTTC. It codes for CATGGVVAGEQYF.

The genes are TRBV19 and TRBJ2-7, with D maybe TRBD1 (6 bases). CDR3 length equals 14 residues. Germline loops: CDR1 LNHDA, CDR2 SQIVND (reference sequence). V was trimmed by 2 bases and J by 9 bases, leaving 17 bases between them. The CDR3 sequence is CASSIRDTYEAQYF. CDR3 coding DNA: TGTGCCAGTAGTATACGGGACACCTACGAAGCGCAGTACTTC.

The chain links TRBV7-9 to TRBJ2-3; 10 bases are shared with TRBD2. CDR1 and CDR2 (germline): SEHNR, FQNEAQ (reference sequence). The CDR3 is 15 amino acids. V lost 6 bases to trimming and J lost 4 bases; unmatched junction nucleotides: 7. In DNA form, the CDR3 reads TGTGCCAGCAGTGGGTCTAGCGGGAGCGCAGATACGCAGTATTTT. Protein: CASSGSSGSADTQYF.

V gene TRBV12-3 or TRBV12-4 combines with J gene TRBJ2-5; D call uncertain. The CDR3 sequence is 14 residues long. Between the trimmed V and J ends, which lost 4 bases and 0 bases, there was a span of 9 bases. The CDR3 DNA follows: TGTGCCAGCAGTTACCCAAGTTACCAAGAGACCCAGTACTTC. Translated, it gives CASSYPSYQETQYF.

This clonotype was seen repeatedly, ten times or more. The chain is built from TRBV29-1 and TRBJ2-2, with 10 bases matching TRBD2. The CDR3 runs to 16 residues. The ends lost 6 bases at V and 5 bases at J; junction bases unmatched: 12. CDR1 SQVTM and CDR2 ANQGSEA come from the germline V gene. This chain's CDR3 is CSVAHKREGGTGELFF. The CDR3 bases are TGCAGCGTCGCTCATAAGCGGGAGGGAGGTACCGGGGAGCTGTTTTTT.

In this sample, this clonotype turned up a few times. The V gene is TRBV9, the J gene TRBJ2-3, with 9 bases aligning to TRBD2. The germline CDR1 and CDR2 sequences are SGDLS and YYNGEE. The CDR3 runs to 16 residues. J lost 2 bases, V lost 3 bases, and 7 bases had no gene match. CDR3 in DNA: TGTGCCAGCAGCGCATTAGCGGGAGTGGCCACAGATACGCAGTATTTT. Translating gives CASSALAGVATDTQYF. Supplemented by reference TRBV9 and TRBJ2-3, the full variable domain reads DSGVTQTPKHLITATGQRVTLRCSPRSGDLSVYWYQQSLDQGLQFLIQYYNGEERAKGNILERFSAQQFPDLHSELNLSSLELGDSALYFCASSALAGVATDTQYFGPGTRLTVL.